The source of this T cell receptor (beta chain) is a study of patients and donors after allogeneic stem cell transplantation. In TCRdb, the RT-PCR reads were re-called with MiXCR into one record per CDR3 protein. Among roughly 230,000 distinct CDR3 sequences, 14% were seen once, and the ten largest hold approximately 10%. CDR3 size: 15 residues. V was cut by 1 base and J by 1 base, with 10 bases left in between. The germline CDR1 and CDR2 sequences are LGHDT and YNNKEL (reference sequence). Sequenced material: blood, either unsorted or a sorted T cell fraction (not recorded which). The source of this sequence is a human donor who was either an allogeneic HSCT recipient or a stem cell or donor lymphocyte infusion donor (not recorded which). It is not recorded whose cells these are; they may come from a transplant donor. The gene calls are TRBV3-1 and TRBJ2-5; D remains unclear. CDR3 region: CASSQASGFQETQYF. The DNA of the CDR3 is TGTGCCAGCAGCCAAGCATCGGGTTTCCAAGAGACCCAGTACTTC.